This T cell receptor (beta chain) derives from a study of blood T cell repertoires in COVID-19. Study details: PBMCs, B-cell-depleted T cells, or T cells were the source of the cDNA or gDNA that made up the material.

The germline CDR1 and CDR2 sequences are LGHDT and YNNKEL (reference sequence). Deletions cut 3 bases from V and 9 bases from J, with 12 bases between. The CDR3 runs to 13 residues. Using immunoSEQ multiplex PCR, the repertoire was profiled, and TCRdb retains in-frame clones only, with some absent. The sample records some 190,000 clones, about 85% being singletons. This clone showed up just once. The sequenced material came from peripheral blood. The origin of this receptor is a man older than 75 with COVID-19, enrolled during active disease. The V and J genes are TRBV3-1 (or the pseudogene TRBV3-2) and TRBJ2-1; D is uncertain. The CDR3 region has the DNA TGTGCCAGCAGCCAGACCGGCGGTGGTGAGCAGTTCTTC. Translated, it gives CASSQTGGGEQFF.